Each of the 9 T cell receptor beta chains below was sequenced from the same sample in a study of blood T cell repertoires in COVID-19. Using immunoSEQ multiplex PCR, the repertoire was profiled, and TCRdb retains in-frame clones only, with some absent. This table holds more than 200,000 clones, about 87% found once. The specimen sequenced was peripheral blood. The receptors here all came from a man in his 70s with acute or convalescent COVID-19.

The gene calls are TRBV5-6 and TRBJ2-1; D perhaps matches TRBD1 (6 bases). The germline CDR1 and CDR2 sequences are SGHDT and YYEEEE. The V gene lost 4 bases and the J gene lost 3 bases, with 11 bases spanning the gap. This CDR3 contains 14 residues. In DNA, the CDR3 is TGTGCCAGCAGCCCACCGACAGGCTACAATGAGCAGTTCTTC. This translates into CASSPPTGYNEQFF.

The chain links TRBV7-2 to TRBJ2-1; 8 bases line up with TRBD1. The trim removed 4 bases at V and 0 bases at J, leaving 2 bases unmatched. Germline V gene sequence: CDR1 SGHTA, CDR2 FQGNSA. This CDR3 has 15 residues. DNA for the CDR3: TGTGCCAGCAGCTCCACAGGGGGCTCCTACAATGAGCAGTTCTTC. Amino acids: CASSSTGGSYNEQFF.

V is TRBV4-2 and J is TRBJ1-1; no firm D call. This CDR3 is built from 15 residues. Per the germline V gene, CDR1 is LGHNA and CDR2 is YNFKEQ. V was shortened by 1 base and J by 2 bases, with 11 bases between the two germline ends. The CDR3, as DNA: TGTGCCAGCAGCCAAGTAGCCCTTGATAACACTGAAGCTTTCTTT. Translating it yields CASSQVALDNTEAFF.

The genes are TRBV6-5 and TRBJ1-6; 11 bases match TRBD1. The CDR3 totals 16 residues. The germline V gene has CDR1 MNHEY and CDR2 SVGAGI. Losses at the gene ends were 0 bases for V and 7 bases for J; bases not matched to a gene: 2. CDR3 nucleotide sequence: TGTGCCAGCAGTTACTCGAGGACAGGGGGCAATTCACCCCTCCACTTT. It translates to CASSYSRTGGNSPLHF.

The rearrangement links TRBV10-3 to TRBJ2-5; TRBD2 matches 8 bases. CDR3 length: 14 amino acids. The germline V gene encodes CDR1 ENHRY and CDR2 SYGVKD. The ends lost 3 bases at V and 3 bases at J; junction bases unmatched: 3. This CDR3 reads CAISEILAEETQYF. In nucleotides, the CDR3 is TGTGCCATCAGTGAAATACTAGCGGAAGAGACCCAGTACTTC.

This clone was seen only a few times. The chain uses TRBV9 and TRBJ1-1; D is undetermined. V lost 1 base and J lost 6, with 16 bases in between. The CDR3 is made up of 15 amino acids. Germline V gives CDR1 SGDLS, CDR2 YYNGEE. The CDR3 coding sequence is TGTGCCAGCAGCGTATTAGCCCAAACCGAAGCTGAAGCTTTCTTT. This gives the protein CASSVLAQTEAEAFF.

In nucleotides, the CDR3 is TGTGCCAGCAGCTTAGATGGGAGTTTAATCAATGAGCAGTTCTTC. Amino acids: CASSLDGSLINEQFF. The rearrangement uses TRBV7-3 and TRBJ2-1, with D possibly matching TRBD2 (5 bases). Germline V CDR1 and CDR2: SGHTA, FQGTGA. CDR3 size: 15 residues. V was cut by 2 bases and J by 6 bases, with 14 bases left in between.

CDR3 nucleotides: TGTGCCAGCTCACCGGGCGCGGGGTTGTCTGGAAACACCATATATTTT. It specifies CASSPGAGLSGNTIYF. The chain combines TRBV18 with TRBJ1-3, with no clear D. Trimming shortened V by 3 bases and J by 1 base, and 13 bases separated the two germline ends. This CDR3 comprises 16 residues. CDR1 is KGHSH and CDR2 is LQKENI in the germline V gene.

The chain is built from TRBV11-2 and TRBJ1-1; no clear D gene. V was shortened by 0 bases and J by 4 bases, with 6 bases between the two germline ends. Germline V gene lookup returns CDR1 SGHAT and CDR2 FQNNGV. This CDR3 is built from 13 residues. CDR3 in DNA: TGTGCCAGCAGCTTAGATGAGAGCACTGAAGCTTTCTTT. This sequence encodes CASSLDESTEAFF.